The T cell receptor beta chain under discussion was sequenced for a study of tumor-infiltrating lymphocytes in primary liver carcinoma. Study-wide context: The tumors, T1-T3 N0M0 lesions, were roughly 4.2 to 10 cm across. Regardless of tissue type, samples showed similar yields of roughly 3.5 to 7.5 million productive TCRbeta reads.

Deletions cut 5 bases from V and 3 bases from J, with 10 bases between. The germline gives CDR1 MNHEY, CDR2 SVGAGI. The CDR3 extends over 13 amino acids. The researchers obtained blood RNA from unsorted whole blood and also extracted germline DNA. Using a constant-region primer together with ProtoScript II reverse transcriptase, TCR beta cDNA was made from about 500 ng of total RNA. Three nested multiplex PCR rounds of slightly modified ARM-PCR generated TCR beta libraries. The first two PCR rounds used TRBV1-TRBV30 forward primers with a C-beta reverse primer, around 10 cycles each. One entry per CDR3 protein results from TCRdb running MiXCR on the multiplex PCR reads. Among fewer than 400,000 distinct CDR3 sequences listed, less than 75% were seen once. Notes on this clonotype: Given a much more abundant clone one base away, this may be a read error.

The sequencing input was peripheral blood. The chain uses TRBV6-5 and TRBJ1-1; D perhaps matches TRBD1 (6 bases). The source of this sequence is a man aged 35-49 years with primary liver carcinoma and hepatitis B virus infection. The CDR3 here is CASSHRQDTEAFF. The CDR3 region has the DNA TGTGCCAGCAGTCATCGACAGGACACTGAAGCTTTCTTT.